This T cell receptor (beta chain) was sequenced during a study of OX40 agonist ivuxolimab in advanced cancers. Across the study: Prior therapy, whether anti-PD-1, anti-PD-L1 or anti-CTLA-4, was allowed, and 40% had some.

The V gene lost 2 bases and the J gene lost 12 bases, with 20 bases spanning the gap. CDR1 and CDR2 (germline): MDHEN, SYDVKM. This CDR3 has 15 residues. Findings of the study overall: Nonresponders included some who also had low normalized T-cell clonal expansion.

The protocol was immunoSEQ multiplex PCR, while the TCRdb copy is restricted to in-frame clones and leaves out a portion. The sample gives fewer than 90,000 clones, over 75% of which show up once; approximately 0.26% is in the top ten. Worth noting for this clone: The target antigen is unknown.

This chain joins TRBV28 and TRBJ2-4; D may be TRBD1 or TRBD2 (6 bases each). This receptor was obtained from an adult with an advanced solid tumor such as melanoma, head and neck, liver or kidney cancer. Sequencing used CD4+ or CD8+ T cells sorted from blood, obtained in a trial of the OX40 agonist ivuxolimab. CDR3 bases: TGTGCCAGCAGTTTAGCGCAGAAGGGGGGATTTCGTCAGTACTTC. Encoded protein: CASSLAQKGGFRQYF.